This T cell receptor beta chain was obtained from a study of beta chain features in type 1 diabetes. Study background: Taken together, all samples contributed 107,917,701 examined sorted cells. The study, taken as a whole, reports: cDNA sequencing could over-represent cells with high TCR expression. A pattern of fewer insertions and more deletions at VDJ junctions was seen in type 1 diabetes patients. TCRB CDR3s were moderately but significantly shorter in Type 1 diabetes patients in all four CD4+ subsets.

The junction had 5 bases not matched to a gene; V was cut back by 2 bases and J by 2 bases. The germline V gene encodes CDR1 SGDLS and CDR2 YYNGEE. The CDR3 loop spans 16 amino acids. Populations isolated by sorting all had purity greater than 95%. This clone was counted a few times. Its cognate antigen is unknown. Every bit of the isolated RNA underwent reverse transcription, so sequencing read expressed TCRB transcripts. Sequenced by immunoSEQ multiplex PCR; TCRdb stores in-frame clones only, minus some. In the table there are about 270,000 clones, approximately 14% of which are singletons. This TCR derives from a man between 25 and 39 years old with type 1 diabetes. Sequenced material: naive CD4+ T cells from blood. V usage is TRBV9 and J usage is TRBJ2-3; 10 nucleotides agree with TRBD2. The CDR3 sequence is CASSVFLAGVTDTQYF. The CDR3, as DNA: TGTGCCAGCAGCGTGTTCCTAGCGGGAGTCACAGATACGCAGTATTTT.